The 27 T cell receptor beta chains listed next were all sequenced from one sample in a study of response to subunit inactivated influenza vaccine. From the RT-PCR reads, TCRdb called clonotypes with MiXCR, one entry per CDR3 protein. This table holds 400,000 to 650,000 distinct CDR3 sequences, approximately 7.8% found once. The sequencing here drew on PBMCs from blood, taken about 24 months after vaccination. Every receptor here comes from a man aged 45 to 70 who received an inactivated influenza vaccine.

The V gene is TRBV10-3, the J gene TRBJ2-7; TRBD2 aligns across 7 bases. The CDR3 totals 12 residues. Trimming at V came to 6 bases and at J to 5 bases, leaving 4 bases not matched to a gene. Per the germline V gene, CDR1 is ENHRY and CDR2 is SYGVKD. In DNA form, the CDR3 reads TGTGCCATCAGCGGGGGGATCGACGAGCAGTACTTC. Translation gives CAISGGIDEQYF.

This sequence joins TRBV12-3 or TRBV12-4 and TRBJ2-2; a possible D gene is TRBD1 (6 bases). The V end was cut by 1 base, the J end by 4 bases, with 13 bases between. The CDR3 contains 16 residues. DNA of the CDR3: TGTGCCAGCAGTTTAGGGTTTCAGGGGAGCACCGGGGAGCTGTTTTTT. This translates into CASSLGFQGSTGELFF.

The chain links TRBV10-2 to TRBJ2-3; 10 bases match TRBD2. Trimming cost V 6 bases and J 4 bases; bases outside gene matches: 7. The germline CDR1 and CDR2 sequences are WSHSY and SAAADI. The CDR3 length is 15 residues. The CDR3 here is CASRTLAGFSDTQYF. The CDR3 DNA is TGCGCCAGCAGGACACTAGCGGGGTTTTCAGATACGCAGTATTTT.

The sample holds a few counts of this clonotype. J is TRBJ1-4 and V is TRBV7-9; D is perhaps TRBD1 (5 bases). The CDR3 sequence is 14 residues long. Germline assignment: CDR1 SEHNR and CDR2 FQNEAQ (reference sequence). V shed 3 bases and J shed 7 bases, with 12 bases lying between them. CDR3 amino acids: CASSLDTGTEKLFF. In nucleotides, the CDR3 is TGTGCCAGCAGCTTGGACACAGGAACTGAAAAACTGTTTTTT.

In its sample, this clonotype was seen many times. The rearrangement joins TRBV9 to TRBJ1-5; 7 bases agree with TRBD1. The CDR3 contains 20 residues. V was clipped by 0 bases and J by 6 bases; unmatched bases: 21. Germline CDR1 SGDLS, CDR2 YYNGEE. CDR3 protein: CASSVDLSGGGKIFGQPQHF. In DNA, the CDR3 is TGTGCCAGCAGCGTAGATCTTTCGGGAGGGGGCAAGATTTTTGGTCAGCCCCAGCATTTT.

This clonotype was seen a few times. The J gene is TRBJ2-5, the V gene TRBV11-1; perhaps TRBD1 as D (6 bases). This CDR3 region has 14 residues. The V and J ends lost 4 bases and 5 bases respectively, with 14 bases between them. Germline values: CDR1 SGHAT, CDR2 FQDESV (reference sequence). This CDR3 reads CASSSTGSRETQYF. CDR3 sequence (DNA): TGTGCCAGCAGCTCCACAGGGTCTAGGGAGACCCAGTACTTC.

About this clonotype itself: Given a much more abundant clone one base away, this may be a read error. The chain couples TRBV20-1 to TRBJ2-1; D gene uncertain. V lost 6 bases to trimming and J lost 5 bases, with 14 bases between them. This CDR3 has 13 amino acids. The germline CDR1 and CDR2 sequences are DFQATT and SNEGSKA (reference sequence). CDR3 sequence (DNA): TGCAGTGCCCCCTCCGCGGCCCACAATGAGCAGTTCTTC. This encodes CSAPSAAHNEQFF.

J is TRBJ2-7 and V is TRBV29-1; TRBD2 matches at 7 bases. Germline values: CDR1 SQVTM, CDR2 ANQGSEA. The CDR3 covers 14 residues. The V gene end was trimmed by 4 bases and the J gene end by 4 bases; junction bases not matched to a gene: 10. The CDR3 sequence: CSVGASGMHYEQYF. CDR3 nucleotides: TGCAGCGTTGGGGCTAGCGGAATGCATTACGAGCAGTACTTC.

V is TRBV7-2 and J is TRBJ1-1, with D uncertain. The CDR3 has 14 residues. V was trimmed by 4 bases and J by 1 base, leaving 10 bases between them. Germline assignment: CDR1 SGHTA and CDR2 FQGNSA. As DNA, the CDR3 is TGTGCCAGCAGCTCCGTGGTGGCGAACACTGAAGCTTTCTTT. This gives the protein CASSSVVANTEAFF.

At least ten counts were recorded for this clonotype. In DNA, the CDR3 is TGTGCCAGCAGCCGACTAGATACCTTCTCCGAGCAGTACTTC. This translates into CASSRLDTFSEQYF. The chain employs TRBV7-9 and TRBJ2-7; possibly TRBD2 for D (6 bases). V shed 5 bases and J shed 6 bases, with 17 bases lying between them. Germline lookup yields CDR1 SEHNR and CDR2 FQNEAQ (reference sequence). The CDR3 consists of 14 residues.

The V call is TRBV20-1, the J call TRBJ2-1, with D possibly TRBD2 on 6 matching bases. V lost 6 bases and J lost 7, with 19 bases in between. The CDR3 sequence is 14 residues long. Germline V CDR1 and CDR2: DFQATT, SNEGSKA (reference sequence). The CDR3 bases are TGCAGTGCCAGGCTGCCGGGGAGGCAGAATGAGCAGTTCTTC. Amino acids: CSARLPGRQNEQFF.

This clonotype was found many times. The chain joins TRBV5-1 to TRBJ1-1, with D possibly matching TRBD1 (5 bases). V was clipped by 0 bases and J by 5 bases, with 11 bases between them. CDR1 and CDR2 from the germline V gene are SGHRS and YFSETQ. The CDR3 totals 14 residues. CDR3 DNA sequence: TGCGCCAGCAGCTTGGACAGCCGGGGGACTGAAGCTTTCTTT. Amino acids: CASSLDSRGTEAFF.

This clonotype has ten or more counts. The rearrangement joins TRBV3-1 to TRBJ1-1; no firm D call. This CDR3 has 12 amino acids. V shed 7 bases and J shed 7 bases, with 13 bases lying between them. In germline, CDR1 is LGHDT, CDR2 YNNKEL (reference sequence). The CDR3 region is CASTNAGSEAFF. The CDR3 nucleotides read TGTGCCAGCACCAATGCGGGTAGTGAAGCTTTCTTT.

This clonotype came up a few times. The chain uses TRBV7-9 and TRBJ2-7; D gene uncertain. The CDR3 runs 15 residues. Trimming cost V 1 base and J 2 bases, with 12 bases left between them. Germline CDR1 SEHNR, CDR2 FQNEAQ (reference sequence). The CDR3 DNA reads TGTGCCAGCAGCTTAGAAGGGATTTCTACCTACGAGCAGTACTTC. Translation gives CASSLEGISTYEQYF.

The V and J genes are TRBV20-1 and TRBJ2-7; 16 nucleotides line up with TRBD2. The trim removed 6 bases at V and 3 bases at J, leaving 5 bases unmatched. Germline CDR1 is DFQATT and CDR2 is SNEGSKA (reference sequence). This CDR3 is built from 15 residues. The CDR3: CSAKGLAGGLYEQYF. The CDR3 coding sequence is TGCAGTGCCAAGGGACTAGCGGGAGGGCTCTACGAGCAGTACTTC.

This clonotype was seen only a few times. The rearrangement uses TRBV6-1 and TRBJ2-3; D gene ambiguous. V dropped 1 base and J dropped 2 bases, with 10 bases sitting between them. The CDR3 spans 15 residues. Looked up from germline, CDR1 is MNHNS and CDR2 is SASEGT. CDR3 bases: TGTGCCAGCAGTGAAGTTGGCAGGCCCACAGATACGCAGTATTTT. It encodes CASSEVGRPTDTQYF.

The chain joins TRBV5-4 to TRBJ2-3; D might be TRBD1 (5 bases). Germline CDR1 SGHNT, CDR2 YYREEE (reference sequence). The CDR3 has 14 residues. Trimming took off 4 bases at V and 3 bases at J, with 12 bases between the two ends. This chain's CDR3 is CASSTPRVTDTQYF. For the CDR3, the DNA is TGTGCCAGCAGCACCCCCAGGGTAACAGATACGCAGTATTTT.

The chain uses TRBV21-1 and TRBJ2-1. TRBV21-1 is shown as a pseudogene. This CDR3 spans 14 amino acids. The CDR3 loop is CASSKVTPINEQFF. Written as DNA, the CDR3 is TGTGCCAGCAGCAAAGTAACGCCTATCAATGAGCAGTTCTTC.

The CDR3 bases are TGTGCCAGCAGCCGAGAACCGGGACTAGAAAACGAGCAGTACTTC. It yields the protein CASSREPGLENEQYF. The chain carries TRBV4-2 and TRBJ2-7; 8 nucleotides match TRBD2. This CDR3 is built from 15 residues. Trimming cost V 4 bases and J 5 bases; bases outside gene matches: 10. Per germline, CDR1 LGHNA and CDR2 YNFKEQ.

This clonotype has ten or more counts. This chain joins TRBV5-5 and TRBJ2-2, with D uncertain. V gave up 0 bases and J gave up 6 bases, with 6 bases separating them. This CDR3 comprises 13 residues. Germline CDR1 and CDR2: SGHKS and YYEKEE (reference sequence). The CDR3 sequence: CASSLGHPGELFF. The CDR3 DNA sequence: TGTGCCAGCAGCTTGGGGCATCCCGGGGAGCTGTTTTTT.

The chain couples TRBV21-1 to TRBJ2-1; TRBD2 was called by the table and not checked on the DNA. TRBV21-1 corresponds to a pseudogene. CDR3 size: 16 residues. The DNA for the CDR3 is TGTGCCAGCAGCAAACGAAGGACTAGCGGATACAATGAGCAGTTCTTC. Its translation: CASSKRRTSGYNEQFF.

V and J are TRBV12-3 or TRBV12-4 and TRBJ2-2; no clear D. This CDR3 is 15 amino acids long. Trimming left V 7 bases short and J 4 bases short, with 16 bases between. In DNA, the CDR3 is TGTGCCAGCACCACCCCGGTGGCAGCCACCGGGGAGCTGTTTTTT. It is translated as CASTTPVAATGELFF.

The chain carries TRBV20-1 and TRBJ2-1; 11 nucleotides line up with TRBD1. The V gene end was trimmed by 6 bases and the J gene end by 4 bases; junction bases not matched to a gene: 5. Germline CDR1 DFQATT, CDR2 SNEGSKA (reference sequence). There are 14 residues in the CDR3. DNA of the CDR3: TGCAGTGCCTCGGACAGGGGGCAATACAATGAGCAGTTCTTC. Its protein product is CSASDRGQYNEQFF.

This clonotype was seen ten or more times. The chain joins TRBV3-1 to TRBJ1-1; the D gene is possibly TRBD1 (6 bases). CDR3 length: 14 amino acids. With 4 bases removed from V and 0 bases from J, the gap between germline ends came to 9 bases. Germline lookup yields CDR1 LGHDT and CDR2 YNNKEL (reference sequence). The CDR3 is CASSRTAMNTEAFF. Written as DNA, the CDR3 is TGTGCCAGCAGCCGGACAGCCATGAACACTGAAGCTTTCTTT.

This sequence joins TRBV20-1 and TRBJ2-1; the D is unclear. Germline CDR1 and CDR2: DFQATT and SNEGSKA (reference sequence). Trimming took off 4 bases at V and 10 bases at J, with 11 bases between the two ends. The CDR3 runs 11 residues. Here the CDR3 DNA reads TGCAGTGCTATTCTTGTAGGGGAGCAGTTCTTC. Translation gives CSAILVGEQFF.

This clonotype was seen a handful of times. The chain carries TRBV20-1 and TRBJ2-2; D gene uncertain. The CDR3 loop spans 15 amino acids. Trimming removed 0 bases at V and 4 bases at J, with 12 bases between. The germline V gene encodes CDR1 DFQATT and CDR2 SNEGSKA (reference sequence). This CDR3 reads CSARDQRASTGELFF. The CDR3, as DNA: TGCAGTGCTAGAGATCAACGGGCTAGCACCGGGGAGCTGTTTTTT.

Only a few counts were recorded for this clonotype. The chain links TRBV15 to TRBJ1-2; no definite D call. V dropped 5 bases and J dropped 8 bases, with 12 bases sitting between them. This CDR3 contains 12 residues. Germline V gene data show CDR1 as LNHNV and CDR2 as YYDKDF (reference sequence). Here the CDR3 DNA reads TGTGCCACCAGCGGGAGCCTGAGGGGCTACACCTTC. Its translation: CATSGSLRGYTF.